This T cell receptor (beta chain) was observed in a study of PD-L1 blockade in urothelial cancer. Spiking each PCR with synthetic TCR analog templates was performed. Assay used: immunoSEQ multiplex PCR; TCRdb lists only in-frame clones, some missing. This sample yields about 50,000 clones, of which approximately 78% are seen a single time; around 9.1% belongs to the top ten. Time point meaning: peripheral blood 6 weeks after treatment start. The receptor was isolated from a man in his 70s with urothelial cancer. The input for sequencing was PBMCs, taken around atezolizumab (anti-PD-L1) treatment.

This CDR3 is CASSFDGPGGSDTQYF. CDR3 DNA: TGTGCCAGCAGCTTTGATGGGCCGGGAGGATCAGATACGCAGTATTTT. The chain employs TRBV11-3 and TRBJ2-3; TRBD2 aligns across 7 bases. Trimming took 3 bases from V and 4 from J; bases not matched to a gene: 10. The CDR3 totals 16 residues. Germline-derived CDR1 and CDR2 are SGHNT and YENEEA.